This T cell receptor beta chain was captured by sequencing in a study of cytomegalovirus exposure and HLA in healthy donors. Findings and limits, study-wide: Immune exposure data for these donors was limited to CMV serostatus. A previous analysis found most TCR beta V segments productive roughly 87% or roughly 30% of the time.

This clone was detected only a few times. The antigen is unknown. Deletions cut 3 bases from V and 5 bases from J, with 16 bases between. Per germline, CDR1 LNHDA and CDR2 SQIVND (reference sequence). The length of the CDR3 is 15 residues. PCR involved 60 Vbeta and 13 Jbeta primers. Some clones are missing from TCRdb's copy, which holds only in-frame ones; the method was immunoSEQ multiplex PCR. Among 120,000 or so clones listed, about 8.6% were seen once. V gene TRBV19 combines with J gene TRBJ1-2, with D tentatively TRBD1 (5 bases). The receptor's source is a woman in her thirties or forties in good health and CMV-seropositive. What was sequenced was PBMCs. The CDR3 loop is CASSMLTERLYGYTF. The CDR3 nucleotides read TGTGCCAGTAGTATGTTGACAGAACGGCTATATGGCTACACCTTC.